This TCR beta chain derives from a study of T cells in Graves' hyperthyroidism and ophthalmopathy. TCR beta CDR3 regions were amplified from RNA transcripts. The study used the HTBI primer set for a first-round RT-PCR of the TCR CDR3. TCRdb re-derived calls from the multiplex PCR reads in MiXCR, one entry per CDR3 protein. The sample has hundreds of thousands of distinct CDR3 sequences; 15% to 20% are singletons. This TCR was sampled from a woman under 30 with Graves' ophthalmopathy. The sample comprised blood.

The CDR3 sequence is CATSDLSGEEAFF. DNA for the CDR3: TGTGCCACCAGTGATTTATCAGGGGAAGAAGCTTTCTTT. The V gene is TRBV24-1, the J gene TRBJ1-1; possibly TRBD1 for D (6 bases). Trimming removed 1 base from V and 8 bases from J, with 10 bases in between. There are 13 residues in the CDR3. Germline loops: CDR1 KGHDR, CDR2 SFDVKD.